A single sample is the source of the 15 T cell receptor beta chains below, sequenced in a study of T-cell memory formation after mild COVID-19. TCRdb ran MiXCR on the 5' RACE reads and lists one entry per CDR3 protein. Here the sample spans hundreds of thousands of distinct CDR3 sequences, roughly 20% being singletons. Sequenced: PBMCs or a T cell subset sorted from them (not recorded which). These receptors came from an adult woman who had mild COVID-19 (a few samples of this study predate the infection). Cell type and time point are not known.

This clonotype occurred a few times. This sequence joins TRBV4-1 and TRBJ1-2; tentative D call: TRBD1 (6 bases). The CDR3 has 15 amino acids. With 4 bases removed from V and 3 bases from J, the gap between germline ends came to 15 bases. Germline V gives CDR1 MGHRA, CDR2 YSYEKL. The CDR3 reads CASSRDPGADYGYTF. The CDR3 DNA follows: TGCGCCAGCAGCCGAGACCCGGGGGCTGACTATGGCTACACCTTC.

The chain couples TRBV30 to TRBJ1-4; 7 bases fit TRBD1. This CDR3 comprises 13 residues. Germline CDR1 GTSNPN, CDR2 SVGIG (reference sequence). Germline trimming cut 8 bases from V and 5 bases from J; bases unmatched to any gene: 8. The CDR3 nucleotides read TGTGCCCAGTGGGCACAGGGGAATGAAAAACTGTTTTTT. It specifies CAQWAQGNEKLFF.

The chain carries TRBV3-1 and TRBJ2-5, with D perhaps matching TRBD2 (7 bases). Germline CDR1 LGHDT, CDR2 YNNKEL (reference sequence). The germline V and J ends were trimmed by 3 bases and 5 bases, with 10 bases remaining between them. The CDR3 has 13 amino acids. The CDR3 DNA reads as TGTGCCAGCAGCCACAGGGGAGGGGAGACCCAGTACTTC. Its translation is CASSHRGGETQYF.

This clonotype was found a few times. The chain carries TRBV20-1 and TRBJ2-1; perhaps D is TRBD1 or TRBD2 (5 bases each). Germline V CDR1 and CDR2: DFQATT, SNEGSKA (reference sequence). V was shortened by 0 bases and J by 8 bases, with 23 bases between the two germline ends. The CDR3 runs to 17 residues. The CDR3 region is CSARDGGAASFQDEQFF. The DNA of the CDR3 is TGCAGTGCTAGAGATGGGGGTGCCGCTAGCTTTCAGGATGAGCAGTTCTTC.

The chain uses TRBV11-3 and TRBJ2-3; D possibly corresponds to TRBD2 (6 bases). CDR3 length: 16 residues. In germline, CDR1 is SGHNT, CDR2 YENEEA. V was cut by 5 bases and J by 3 bases, with 18 bases left in between. Here the CDR3 reads CASSTDGGGGTDTQYF. CDR3 bases: TGTGCCAGCAGCACAGACGGGGGAGGAGGTACAGATACGCAGTATTTT.

This clonotype was seen many times. The rearrangement uses TRBV7-6 and TRBJ2-7; D is undetermined. In germline, CDR1 is SGHVS, CDR2 FNYEAQ. Trimming took off 1 base at V and 3 bases at J, with 10 bases between the two ends. CDR3 length: 14 residues. The CDR3 is CASSLDRAIYEQYF. CDR3 sequence (DNA): TGTGCCAGCAGCTTAGACCGAGCCATCTACGAGCAGTACTTC.

The gene calls are TRBV20-1 and TRBJ2-1; 7 bases are a match to TRBD2. Germline CDR1 is DFQATT and CDR2 is SNEGSKA (reference sequence). The V and J ends lost 6 bases and 0 bases, in that order; junction bases with no gene match: 8. The CDR3 runs 15 residues. The CDR3 loop reads CSAPWGGSSYNEQFF. CDR3 nucleotide sequence: TGCAGTGCCCCTTGGGGGGGGAGCTCCTACAATGAGCAGTTCTTC.

The chain recombines TRBV29-1 with TRBJ2-2, with no clear D. Germline V gene lookup returns CDR1 SQVTM and CDR2 ANQGSEA. The CDR3 sequence is 15 residues long. Trimming shortened V by 3 bases and J by 0 bases, and 11 bases separated the two germline ends. CDR3 amino acids: CSVDAPDANTGELFF. As DNA, the CDR3 is TGCAGCGTTGACGCCCCGGACGCGAACACCGGGGAGCTGTTTTTT.

The V call is TRBV24-1, the J call TRBJ2-3; D is ambiguous. The CDR3 runs 13 residues. With 3 bases removed from V and 3 bases from J, the gap between germline ends came to 6 bases. The germline V gene has CDR1 KGHDR and CDR2 SFDVKD. CDR3 residues: CATSDPLTDTQYF. As DNA, the CDR3 is TGTGCCACCAGTGATCCTCTTACAGATACGCAGTATTTT.

This clonotype has a count of ten or more. The rearrangement uses TRBV5-6 and TRBJ2-3; no firm D call. V was clipped by 0 bases and J by 0 bases, with 8 bases between them. Germline-derived CDR1 and CDR2 are SGHDT and YYEEEE. The CDR3 has 15 amino acids. The CDR3 nucleotides are TGTGCCAGCAGCTTGGACGGGTTTAGCACAGATACGCAGTATTTT. Translating gives CASSLDGFSTDTQYF.

This clonotype was found many times. V is TRBV24-1 and J is TRBJ1-5; no clear D. Germline V gene sequence: CDR1 KGHDR, CDR2 SFDVKD. The V and J ends lost 6 bases and 0 bases respectively, with 8 bases between them. The CDR3 sequence is 14 residues long. The CDR3 sequence is CATSLENSNQPQHF. The CDR3 nucleotides read TGTGCCACCAGTTTGGAGAATAGCAATCAGCCCCAGCATTTT.

This clonotype turned up a few times. This chain links TRBV14 with TRBJ2-1, with 8 nucleotides matching TRBD2. Trimming cost V 0 bases and J 8 bases; bases outside gene matches: 6. This CDR3 has 15 amino acids. Germline assignment: CDR1 SGHDN and CDR2 FVKESK. This CDR3 reads CASSQDGRANDEQFF. CDR3 coding DNA: TGTGCCAGCAGCCAAGACGGGAGGGCCAACGATGAGCAGTTCTTC.

This clonotype appeared a few times. The rearrangement uses TRBV6-6 and TRBJ2-1; tentative D call: TRBD2 (5 bases). The CDR3 consists of 16 residues. Germline V CDR1 and CDR2: MNHNY, SVGAGI (reference sequence). Trimming removed 8 bases from V and 8 bases from J, with 25 bases in between. The CDR3 region has the DNA TGTGCCAGCTTCGACCTGTTAGGCGGTTTTAGCGATGAGCAGTTCTTC. The encoded protein is CASFDLLGGFSDEQFF.

The chain recombines TRBV3-1 with TRBJ1-2; D is ambiguous. The germline V gene has CDR1 LGHDT and CDR2 YNNKEL (reference sequence). V was clipped by 1 base and J by 4 bases, with 7 bases between them. CDR3 length: 13 residues. The CDR3 DNA sequence: TGTGCCAGCAGCCAAGGCAGGATCTATGGCTACACCTTC. This gives the protein CASSQGRIYGYTF. Complete variable domain (other parts from reference TRBV3-1 and TRBJ1-2): DTAVSQTPKYLVTQMGNDKSIKCEQNLGHDTMYWYKQDSKKFLKIMFSYNNKELIINETVPNRFSPKSPDKAHLNLHINSLELGDSAVYFCASSQGRIYGYTFGSGTRLTVV.

The chain uses TRBV9 and TRBJ1-2; TRBD1 is a possible D gene (5 bases). Germline lookup yields CDR1 SGDLS and CDR2 YYNGEE. V dropped 2 bases and J dropped 2 bases, with 10 bases sitting between them. The CDR3 extends over 14 amino acids. The CDR3, as DNA: TGTGCCAGCAGCGTCAGGGTGGGGAACTATGGCTACACCTTC. This gives the protein CASSVRVGNYGYTF.